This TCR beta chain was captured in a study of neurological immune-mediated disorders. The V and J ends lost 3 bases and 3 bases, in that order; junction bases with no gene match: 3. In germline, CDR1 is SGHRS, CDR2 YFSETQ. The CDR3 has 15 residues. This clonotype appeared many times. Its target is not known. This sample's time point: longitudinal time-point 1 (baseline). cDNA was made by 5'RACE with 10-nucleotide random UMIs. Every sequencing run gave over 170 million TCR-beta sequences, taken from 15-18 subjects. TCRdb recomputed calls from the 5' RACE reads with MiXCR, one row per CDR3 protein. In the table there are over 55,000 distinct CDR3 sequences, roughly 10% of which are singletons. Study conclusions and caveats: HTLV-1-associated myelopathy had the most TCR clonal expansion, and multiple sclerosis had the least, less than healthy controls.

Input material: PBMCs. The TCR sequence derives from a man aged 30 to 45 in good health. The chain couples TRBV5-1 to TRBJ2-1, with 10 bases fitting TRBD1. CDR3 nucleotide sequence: TGCGCCAGCAGCTCCGGGACAGGGGTCTACAATGAGCAGTTCTTC. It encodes CASSSGTGVYNEQFF.